What follows is one T cell receptor (beta chain) and its context. Its antigen is not known. Gene names denote mouse genes. The CDR3 goes on 4 residues after the read ends, and that part is filled in from the germline J gene. Unmatched junction bases numbered 7, after V lost 6 bases and J lost 0 bases. Germline V CDR1 and CDR2: NSQYPW, LRSPGD (reference sequence). The CDR3 totals 16 residues. The entry originates in a study of CD8+ T cells in alopecia areata. Study-level results: Patients displayed less clarity in TCR sharing than mice, a finding possibly related to HLA.

cDNA serving as the sequencing template came from extracted, reverse transcribed RNA. Profiled with immunoSEQ multiplex PCR; TCRdb holds only in-frame clones, not every one. The repertoire consists of 250,000 or so clones, none detected only once. The study sorted pooled cutaneous lymph node cells by CD4, CD8alpha, NKG2D, NKG2ACE and other markers. The chain uses TRBV1 and TRBJ2-3, with 9 positions matching TRBD1. The source material was CD4+ T cells sorted from a lymph node. The receptor was derived from a C3H/HeJ mouse with alopecia areata. For this strain, the MHC haplotype corresponds to H2-k. The CDR3 bases that were read are TGCACCTGCAGCCCCGGGACAGGGACAAGTGCAGAA. Translation gives CTCSPGTGTSAE. The full CDR3 protein reads CTCSPGTGTSAETLYF.